This T cell receptor (beta chain) was captured in a study of blood T cell repertoires in COVID-19. The protocol was immunoSEQ multiplex PCR, while the TCRdb copy is restricted to in-frame clones and leaves out a portion. The sample gives fewer than 350,000 clones, roughly 89% of which show up once; 7.5% to 10% is in the top ten. This CDR3 region has 15 residues. Per germline, CDR1 SNHLY and CDR2 FYNNEI. Trimming left V 6 bases short and J 2 bases short, with 17 bases between. The chain couples TRBV2 to TRBJ2-7; TRBD2 might be the D (6 bases). Sequenced: peripheral blood. The sequence was collected from a young man with COVID-19, enrolled during active disease. CDR3 nucleotides: TGTGCCAGCAGAAACCCTAGCGCAACCACCTACGAGCAGTACTTC. Its translation is CASRNPSATTYEQYF.